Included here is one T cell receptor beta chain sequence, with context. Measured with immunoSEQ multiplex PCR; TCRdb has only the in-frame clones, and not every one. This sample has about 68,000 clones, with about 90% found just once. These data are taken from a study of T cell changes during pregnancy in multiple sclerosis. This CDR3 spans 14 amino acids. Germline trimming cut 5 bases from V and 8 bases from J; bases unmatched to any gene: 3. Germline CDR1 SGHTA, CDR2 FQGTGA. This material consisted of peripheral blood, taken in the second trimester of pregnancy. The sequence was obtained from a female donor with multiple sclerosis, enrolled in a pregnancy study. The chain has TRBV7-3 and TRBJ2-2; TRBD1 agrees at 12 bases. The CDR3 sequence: CASSPGQGAGELFF. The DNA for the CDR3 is TGTGCCAGCAGCCCGGGACAGGGGGCTGGGGAGCTGTTTTTT.